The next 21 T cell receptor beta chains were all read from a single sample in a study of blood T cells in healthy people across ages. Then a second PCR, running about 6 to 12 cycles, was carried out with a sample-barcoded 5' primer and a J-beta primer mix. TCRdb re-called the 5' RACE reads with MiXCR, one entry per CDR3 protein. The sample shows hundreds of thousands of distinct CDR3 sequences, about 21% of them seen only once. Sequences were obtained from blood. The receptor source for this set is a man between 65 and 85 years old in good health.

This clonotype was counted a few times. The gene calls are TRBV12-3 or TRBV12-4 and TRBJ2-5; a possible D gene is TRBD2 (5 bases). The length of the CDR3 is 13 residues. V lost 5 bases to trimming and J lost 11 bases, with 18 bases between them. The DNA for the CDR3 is TGTGCCAGCAGTCCCGGGCCCCCCGGGGAGCAGTACTTC. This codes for CASSPGPPGEQYF.

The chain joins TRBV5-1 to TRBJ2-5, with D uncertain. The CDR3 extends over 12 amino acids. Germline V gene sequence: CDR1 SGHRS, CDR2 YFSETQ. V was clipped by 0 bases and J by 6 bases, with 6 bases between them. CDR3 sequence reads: CASSLGEKTQYF. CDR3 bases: TGCGCCAGCAGCTTGGGGGAAAAGACCCAGTACTTC.

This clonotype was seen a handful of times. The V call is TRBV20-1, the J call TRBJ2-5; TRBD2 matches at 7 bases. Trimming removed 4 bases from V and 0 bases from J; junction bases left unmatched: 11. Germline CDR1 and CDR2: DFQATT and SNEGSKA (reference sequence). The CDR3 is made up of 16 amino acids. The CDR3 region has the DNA TGCAGTGCTAACCCTATTCTAGCGGTGTACCAAGAGACCCAGTACTTC. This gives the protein CSANPILAVYQETQYF.

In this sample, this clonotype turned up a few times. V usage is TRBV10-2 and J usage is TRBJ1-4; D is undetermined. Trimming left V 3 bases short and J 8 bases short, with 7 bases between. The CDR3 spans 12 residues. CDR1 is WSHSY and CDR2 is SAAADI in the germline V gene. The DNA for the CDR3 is TGCGCCAGCAGTGACAACCGGGAAAAACTGTTTTTT. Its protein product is CASSDNREKLFF.

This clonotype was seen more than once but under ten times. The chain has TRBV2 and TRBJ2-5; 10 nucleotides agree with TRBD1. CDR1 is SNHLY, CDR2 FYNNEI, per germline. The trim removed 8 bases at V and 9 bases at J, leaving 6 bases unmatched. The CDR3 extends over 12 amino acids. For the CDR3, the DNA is TGTGCCAGCGACAGGGGGCTGGAGGCCCAGTACTTC. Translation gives CASDRGLEAQYF.

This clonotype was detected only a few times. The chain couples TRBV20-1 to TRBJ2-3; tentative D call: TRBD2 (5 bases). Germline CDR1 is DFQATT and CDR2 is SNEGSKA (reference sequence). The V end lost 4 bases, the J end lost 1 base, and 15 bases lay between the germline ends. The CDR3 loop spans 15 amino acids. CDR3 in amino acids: CSANLAPRGTDTQYF. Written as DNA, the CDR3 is TGCAGTGCTAACCTAGCTCCTAGAGGCACAGATACGCAGTATTTT.

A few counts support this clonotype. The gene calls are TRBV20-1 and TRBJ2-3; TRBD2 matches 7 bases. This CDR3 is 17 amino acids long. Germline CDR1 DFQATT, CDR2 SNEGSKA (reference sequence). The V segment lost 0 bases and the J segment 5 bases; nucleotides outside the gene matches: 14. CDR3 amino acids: CSARDSGPGRRKDTQYF. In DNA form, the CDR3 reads TGCAGTGCTAGAGACTCGGGTCCCGGGAGGAGGAAAGATACGCAGTATTTT.

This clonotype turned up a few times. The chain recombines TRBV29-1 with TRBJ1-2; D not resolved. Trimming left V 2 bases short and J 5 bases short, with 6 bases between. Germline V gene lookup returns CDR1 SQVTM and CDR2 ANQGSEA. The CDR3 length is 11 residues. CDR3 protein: CSVEIGYGYTF. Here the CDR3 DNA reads TGCAGCGTTGAAATCGGGTATGGCTACACCTTC.

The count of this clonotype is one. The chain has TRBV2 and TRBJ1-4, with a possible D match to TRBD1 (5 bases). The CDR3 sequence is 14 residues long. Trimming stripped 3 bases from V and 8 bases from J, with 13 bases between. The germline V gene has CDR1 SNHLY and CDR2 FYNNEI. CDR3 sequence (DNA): TGTGCCAGCAGTGAGCCCGGGGCTTTGGAAAAACTGTTTTTT. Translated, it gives CASSEPGALEKLFF.

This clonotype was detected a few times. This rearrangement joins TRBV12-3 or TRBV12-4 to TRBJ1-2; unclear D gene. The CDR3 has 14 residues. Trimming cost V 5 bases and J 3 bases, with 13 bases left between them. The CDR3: CASSHTTGDYGYTF. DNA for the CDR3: TGTGCCAGCAGTCACACTACCGGGGACTATGGCTACACCTTC.

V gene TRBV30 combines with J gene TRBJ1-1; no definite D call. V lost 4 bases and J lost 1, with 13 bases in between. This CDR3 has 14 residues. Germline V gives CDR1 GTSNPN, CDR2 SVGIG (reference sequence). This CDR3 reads CAWKMWYENTEAFF. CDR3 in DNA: TGTGCCTGGAAGATGTGGTATGAGAACACTGAAGCTTTCTTT.

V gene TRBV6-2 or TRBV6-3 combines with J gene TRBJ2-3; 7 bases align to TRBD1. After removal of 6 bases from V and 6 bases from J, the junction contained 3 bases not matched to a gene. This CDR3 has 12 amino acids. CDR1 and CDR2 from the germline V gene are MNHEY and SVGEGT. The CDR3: CASRTGFDTQYF. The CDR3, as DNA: TGTGCCAGCAGGACAGGGTTCGATACGCAGTATTTT.

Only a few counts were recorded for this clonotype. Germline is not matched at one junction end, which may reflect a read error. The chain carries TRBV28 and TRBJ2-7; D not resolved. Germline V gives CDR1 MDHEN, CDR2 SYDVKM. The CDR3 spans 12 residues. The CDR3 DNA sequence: TGTGCCAGCAGCCTCCCCCAATTCAGTCCCCACTTC. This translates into CASSLPQFSPHF.

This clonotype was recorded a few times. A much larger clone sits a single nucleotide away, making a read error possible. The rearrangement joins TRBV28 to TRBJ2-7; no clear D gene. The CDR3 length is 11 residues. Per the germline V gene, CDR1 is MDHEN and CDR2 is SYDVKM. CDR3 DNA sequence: TGTACCAGCAGTTTGAAATACGAGCAGTACTTC. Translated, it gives CTSSLKYEQYF.

DNA for the CDR3: TGTGCCAGCAGCTTGCAAACGGGACTCAGCGAGGGGACCCAGTACTTC. Its translation is CASSLQTGLSEGTQYF. This chain connects TRBV7-8 to TRBJ2-5; D might be TRBD2 (6 bases). The V end was cut by 3 bases, the J end by 7 bases, with 21 bases between. This CDR3 has 16 residues. Germline CDR1 is SGHVS and CDR2 is FQNEAQ.

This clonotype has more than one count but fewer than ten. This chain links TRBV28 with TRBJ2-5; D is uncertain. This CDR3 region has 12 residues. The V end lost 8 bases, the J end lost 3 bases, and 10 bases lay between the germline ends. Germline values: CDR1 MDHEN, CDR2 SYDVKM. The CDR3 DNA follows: TGTGCCAGCTCGGTCCAGAAAGAGACCCAGTACTTC. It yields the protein CASSVQKETQYF. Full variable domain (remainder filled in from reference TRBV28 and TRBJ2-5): DVKVTQSSRYLVKRTGEKVFLECVQDMDHENMFWYRQDPGLGLRLIYFSYDVKMKEKGDIPEGYSVSREKKERFSLILESASTNQTSMYLCASSVQKETQYFGPGTRLLVL.

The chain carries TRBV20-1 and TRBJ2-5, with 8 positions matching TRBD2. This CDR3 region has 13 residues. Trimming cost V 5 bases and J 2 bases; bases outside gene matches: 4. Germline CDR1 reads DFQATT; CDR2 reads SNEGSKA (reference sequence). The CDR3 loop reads CSAPTSAQETQYF. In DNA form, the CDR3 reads TGCAGTGCTCCGACTAGCGCACAAGAGACCCAGTACTTC.

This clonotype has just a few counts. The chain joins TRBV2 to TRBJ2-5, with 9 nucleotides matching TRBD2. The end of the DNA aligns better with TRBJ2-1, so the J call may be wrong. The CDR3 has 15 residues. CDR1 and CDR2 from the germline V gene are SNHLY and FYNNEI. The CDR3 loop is CASSEGTSSNNEQFF. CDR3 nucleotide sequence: TGTGCCAGCAGTGAGGGGACTAGCTCTAACAATGAGCAGTTCTTC.

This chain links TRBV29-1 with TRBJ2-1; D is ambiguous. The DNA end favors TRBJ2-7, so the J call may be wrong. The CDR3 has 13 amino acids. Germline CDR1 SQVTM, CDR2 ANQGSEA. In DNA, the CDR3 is TGCAGCGTTGAAGATGGGCCGGCCTACGAGCAGTACTTC. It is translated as CSVEDGPAYEQYF.

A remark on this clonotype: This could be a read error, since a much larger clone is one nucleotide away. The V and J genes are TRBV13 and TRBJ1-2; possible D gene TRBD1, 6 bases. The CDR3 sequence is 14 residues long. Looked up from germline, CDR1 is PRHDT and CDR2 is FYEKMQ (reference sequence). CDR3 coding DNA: TGTGCCCGCAGCTCCCGGACAGTGTTCTATGGCTACACCTTC. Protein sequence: CARSSRTVFYGYTF.

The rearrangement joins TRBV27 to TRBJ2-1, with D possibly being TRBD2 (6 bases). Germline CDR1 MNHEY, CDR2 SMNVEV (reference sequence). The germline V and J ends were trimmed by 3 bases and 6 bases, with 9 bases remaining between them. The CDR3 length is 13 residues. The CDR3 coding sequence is TGTGCCAGCAGTTTTACCGGGAGCAATGAGCAGTTCTTC. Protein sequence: CASSFTGSNEQFF.